This T cell receptor (beta chain) was documented in a study of OX40 agonist ivuxolimab in advanced cancers. Broader study findings: Also present in some nonresponders was a low level of normalized T-cell clonal expansion. In the 0.1-3.0 mg/kg groups, partial responders showed among the lowest expansion.

The CDR3 runs 14 residues. Trimming left V 2 bases short and J 3 bases short, with 11 bases between. CDR1 and CDR2 from the germline V gene are ENHRY and SYGVKD. TCRdb's copy holds only in-frame clones and misses some; the assay was immunoSEQ multiplex PCR. The repertoire has 55,000 to 85,000 clones, 70% to 90% of them found once; the top ten carry roughly 0.75%. This clone has only one observation. Its antigen is unknown. The chain combines TRBV10-3 with TRBJ2-7, with D possibly being TRBD2 (5 bases). The clonotype was recovered from an adult with an advanced solid tumor such as melanoma, head and neck, liver or kidney cancer. The sample in question was CD4+ or CD8+ T cells sorted from blood, obtained in a trial of the OX40 agonist ivuxolimab. CDR3 amino acids: CAISENPGNYEQYF. For the CDR3, the DNA is TGTGCCATCAGTGAGAATCCGGGAAACTACGAGCAGTACTTC.